The present entry profiles one T cell receptor (beta chain) with its context. This entry comes from a study of blood T cell repertoires in COVID-19. The germline V gene has CDR1 SGHTA and CDR2 FQGNSA. The CDR3 has 16 amino acids. Trimming took 3 bases from V and 6 from J; bases not matched to a gene: 5. Repertoires were generated with immunoSEQ multiplex PCR, while TCRdb's copy carries only in-frame clones and drops some. The repertoire includes tens of thousands of clones, approximately 77% of them detected once, and 25% to 40% sits in the top ten. The chain has TRBV7-2 and TRBJ2-3; TRBD2 matches at 14 bases. The sequenced sample consisted of peripheral blood. The clonotype originates from a human donor in a cohort sampled during active COVID-19. The CDR3, as DNA: TGTGCCAGCAGCTTGGGGACTAGCGGGAGAAGGGATACGCAGTATTTT. Protein sequence: CASSLGTSGRRDTQYF.